This is a list of T cell receptor beta chains from one sample in a study of T cells after yellow fever vaccination. TCRdb re-analysed the 5' RACE reads in MiXCR, keeping a single row per CDR3 protein. The sample contains over 300,000 distinct CDR3 sequences, roughly 4.3% of which appear only once. The sample was PBMCs, taken 5 days after the yellow fever booster vaccination. These receptors all come from a man between 18 and 29 years old who received the YFV17D yellow fever vaccine. CDR3s include the opening cysteine and the closing phenylalanine or tryptophan. A D gene is named only where the DNA matches it firmly. The listing skips clone size in some rows; elsewhere it reads once, few, many or a size class.

size,D,J,V,CDR3,DNA
few,NA,TRBJ2-7,TRBV5-4,CASSLELGTYEQYF,TGTGCCAGCAGCTTGGAACTAGGAACCTACGAGCAGTACTTC
few,NA,TRBJ2-5,TRBV28,CASRSTSETQYF,TGTGCCAGCAGAAGTACATCGGAGACCCAGTACTTC
few,NA,TRBJ2-7,TRBV30,CAWSVGRAYEQYF,TGTGCCTGGAGTGTAGGCAGAGCCTACGAGCAGTACTTC
NA,TRBD1,TRBJ2-3,TRBV7-8,CASSGGTGEMRDTQYF,TGTGCCAGCAGCGGCGGGACAGGGGAGATGAGGGATACGCAGTATTTT
NA,TRBD2,TRBJ2-4,TRBV9,CASSSDPGWGGIQYF,TGTGCCAGCAGCTCCGACCCGGGTTGGGGGGGCATTCAGTACTTC
many,NA,TRBJ1-2,TRBV28,CASSPDGSNYGYTF,TGTGCCAGCAGCCCGGACGGATCTAACTATGGCTACACCTTC
NA,NA,TRBJ2-5,TRBV11-3,CASSPRDETQYF,TGTGCCAGCAGCCCCAGGGATGAGACCCAGTACTTC
many,TRBD2,TRBJ2-1,TRBV20-1,CSALWGGSYNEQFF,TGCAGTGCCCTGTGGGGGGGCTCCTACAATGAGCAGTTCTTC
many,NA,TRBJ1-1,TRBV6-5,CASSTQTENTEAFF,TGTGCCAGCAGTACCCAGACAGAGAACACTGAAGCTTTCTTT
few,NA,TRBJ1-5,TRBV19,CASSTVHGQPQHF,TGTGCCAGTAGTACGGTTCACGGGCAGCCCCAGCATTTT
NA,NA,TRBJ2-1,TRBV20-1,CSARDSPTNEQFF,TGCAGTGCTAGGGACAGCCCTACAAACGAGCAGTTCTTC
many,NA,TRBJ1-2,TRBV18,CASSPDAVYGYTF,TGTGCCAGCTCACCAGACGCAGTTTATGGCTACACCTTC
few,NA,TRBJ2-3,TRBV18,CASSPIGDTQYF,TGTGCCAGCTCACCAATTGGAGATACGCAGTATTTT
NA,TRBD2,TRBJ2-1,TRBV20-1,CSASIGTSGGSVQFF,TGCAGTGCTAGTATCGGGACTAGCGGGGGTAGTGTGCAGTTCTTC
few,TRBD2,TRBJ2-1,TRBV4-2,CASSQEPAGGYNEQFF,TGTGCCAGCAGCCAAGAACCAGCGGGGGGATACAATGAGCAGTTCTTC
few,NA,TRBJ2-4,TRBV9,CASSVGGDLKNIQYF,TGTGCCAGCAGCGTAGGGGGGGACCTGAAAAACATTCAGTACTTC
NA,TRBD1,TRBJ2-3,TRBV23-1,CASNENGQGTSTDTQYF,TGCGCCAGCAACGAAAATGGACAGGGTACTTCCACAGATACGCAGTATTTT
few,TRBD1,TRBJ2-1,TRBV28,CASSSGQGPYNEQFF,TGTGCCAGCAGCTCGGGACAGGGACCATACAATGAGCAGTTCTTC
NA,TRBD1,TRBJ1-2,TRBV11-2,CASSPGGATGYTF,TGTGCCAGCAGCCCAGGGGGCGCGACTGGCTACACCTTC
NA,NA,TRBJ2-1,TRBV7-9,CASSERADGDNEQFF,TGTGCCAGCAGCGAAAGGGCGGATGGCGACAATGAGCAGTTCTTC
few,NA,TRBJ1-2,TRBV25-1,CASSETLGGGYTF,TGTGCCAGCAGTGAAACGTTAGGAGGTGGCTACACCTTC
many,NA,TRBJ2-1,TRBV11-2,CASSLGGQNEQFF,TGTGCCAGCAGCCTCGGAGGGCAGAATGAGCAGTTCTTC
NA,NA,TRBJ1-2,TRBV28,CASRAPSNHGYTF,TGTGCCAGCAGGGCCCCAAGTAACCATGGCTACACCTTC
NA,TRBD1,TRBJ1-2,TRBV5-1,CASSQGGTGGDGYTF,TGCGCCAGCAGCCAAGGAGGGACAGGGGGTGACGGCTACACCTTC
NA,TRBD1,TRBJ1-1,TRBV15,CATSQRIGTGWGRAFF,TGTGCCACCAGCCAGCGTATCGGGACAGGGTGGGGAAGAGCTTTCTTT
few,TRBD2,TRBJ2-3,TRBV11-2,CASSSLAGGLGGTDTQYF,TGTGCCAGCAGCTCACTAGCGGGGGGGTTAGGTGGCACAGATACGCAGTATTTT
NA,NA,TRBJ1-2,TRBV20-1,CSATQGAYGYTF,TGCAGTGCTACCCAGGGAGCTTATGGCTACACCTTC
few,NA,TRBJ1-5,TRBV7-9,CASSSRESGRNQPQHF,TGTGCCAGCAGCTCCCGCGAGTCTGGACGCAATCAGCCCCAGCATTTT
few,NA,TRBJ1-3,TRBV3-1,CAAGLGNTIYF,TGTGCCGCCGGGTTGGGAAACACCATATATTTT
NA,NA,TRBJ2-1,TRBV11-2,CASEESSYNEQFF,TGTGCCAGTGAGGAGAGCTCCTACAATGAGCAGTTCTTC
few,NA,TRBJ2-4,TRBV18,CASSPPWGNVKNIQYF,TGTGCCAGCTCACCACCGTGGGGGAACGTCAAAAACATTCAGTACTTC
few,TRBD1,TRBJ1-1,TRBV6-2/TRBV6-3,CASSYRRTGANTEAFF,TGTGCCAGCAGTTACCGCAGGACAGGGGCGAACACTGAAGCTTTCTTT
few,NA,TRBJ1-3,TRBV6-5,CASSYSGTTSSGNTIYF,TGTGCCAGCAGTTACTCAGGGACAACTTCTTCTGGAAACACCATATATTTT
few,NA,TRBJ2-3,TRBV7-9,CASSPPWATDTQYF,TGTGCCAGCAGCCCCCCCTGGGCCACAGATACGCAGTATTTT
few,TRBD2,TRBJ2-5,TRBV6-6,CASSYPGLAGVQETQYF,TGTGCCAGCAGTTACCCCGGACTAGCGGGGGTACAAGAGACCCAGTACTTC
many,NA,TRBJ1-3,TRBV7-6,CASSLEGRIRAGNTIYF,TGTGCCAGCAGCTTAGAGGGAAGAATCCGGGCTGGAAACACCATATATTTT
NA,NA,TRBJ2-5,TRBV5-4,CASSLLPGDQETQYF,TGTGCCAGCAGCTTGTTGCCGGGGGACCAAGAGACCCAGTACTTC
NA,NA,TRBJ1-6,TRBV6-2/TRBV6-3,CASSYPPTRRGRPSPLHF,TGTGCCAGCAGTTACCCTCCGACTCGACGAGGACGTCCTTCACCCCTCCACTTT
many,TRBD1,TRBJ1-2,TRBV7-8,CASSLRGTGGIYGYTF,TGTGCCAGCAGCTTAAGAGGGACAGGGGGGATCTATGGCTACACCTTC
NA,TRBD1,TRBJ1-5,TRBV27,CASSSLGQGGSQPQHF,TGTGCCAGCAGTTCCCTGGGACAGGGAGGTAGTCAGCCCCAGCATTTT
NA,NA,TRBJ2-2,TRBV12-3/TRBV12-4,CASRDGVGELFF,TGTGCCAGCAGAGATGGGGTCGGGGAGCTGTTTTTT
many,NA,TRBJ1-4,TRBV5-5,CASSLSLGTNEKLFF,TGTGCCAGCAGCTTGTCCCTAGGCACTAATGAAAAACTGTTTTTT
NA,TRBD2,TRBJ2-2,TRBV28,CASSLHPSSGGKIGELFF,TGTGCCAGCAGTTTACACCCCTCCAGCGGGGGAAAGATCGGGGAGCTGTTTTTT
many,TRBD2,TRBJ2-1,TRBV7-9,CASSLFAGAYNEQFF,TGTGCCAGCAGCTTATTCGCGGGGGCCTACAATGAGCAGTTCTTC
few,NA,TRBJ2-3,TRBV6-5,CASSYSPGAFPGTDTQYF,TGTGCCAGCAGTTACTCGCCAGGGGCTTTCCCCGGCACAGATACGCAGTATTTT
few,NA,TRBJ2-3,TRBV11-3,CASSPTGGTPKMRQYF,TGTGCCAGCAGCCCAACTGGCGGGACACCGAAAATGCGGCAGTATTTT
NA,TRBD2,TRBJ2-1,TRBV6-1,CASSERGDFSYNEQFF,TGTGCCAGCAGTGAACGGGGGGACTTCTCCTACAATGAGCAGTTCTTC
few,NA,TRBJ2-5,TRBV20-1,CSASATAYQETQYF,TGCAGTGCTAGTGCCACAGCGTACCAAGAGACCCAGTACTTC
few,NA,TRBJ2-1,TRBV5-1,CASSFDSYNEQFF,TGCGCCAGCAGCTTTGACAGCTACAATGAGCAGTTCTTC